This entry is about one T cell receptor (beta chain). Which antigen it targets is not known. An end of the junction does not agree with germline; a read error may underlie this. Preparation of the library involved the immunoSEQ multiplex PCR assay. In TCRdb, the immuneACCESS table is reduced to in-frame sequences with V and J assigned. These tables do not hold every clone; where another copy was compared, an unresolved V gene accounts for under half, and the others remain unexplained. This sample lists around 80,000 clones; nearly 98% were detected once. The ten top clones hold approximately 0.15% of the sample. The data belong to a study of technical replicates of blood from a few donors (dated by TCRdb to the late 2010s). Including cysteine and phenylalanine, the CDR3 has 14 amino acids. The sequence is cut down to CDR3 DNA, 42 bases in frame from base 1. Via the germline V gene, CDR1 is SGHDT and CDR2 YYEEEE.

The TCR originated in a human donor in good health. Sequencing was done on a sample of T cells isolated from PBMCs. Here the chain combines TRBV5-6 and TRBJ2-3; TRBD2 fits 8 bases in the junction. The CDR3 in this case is CASSSSGSTVTQYF. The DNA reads TGTGCCAGCAGCTCAAGCGGGAGCACAGTTACGCAGTATTTT.